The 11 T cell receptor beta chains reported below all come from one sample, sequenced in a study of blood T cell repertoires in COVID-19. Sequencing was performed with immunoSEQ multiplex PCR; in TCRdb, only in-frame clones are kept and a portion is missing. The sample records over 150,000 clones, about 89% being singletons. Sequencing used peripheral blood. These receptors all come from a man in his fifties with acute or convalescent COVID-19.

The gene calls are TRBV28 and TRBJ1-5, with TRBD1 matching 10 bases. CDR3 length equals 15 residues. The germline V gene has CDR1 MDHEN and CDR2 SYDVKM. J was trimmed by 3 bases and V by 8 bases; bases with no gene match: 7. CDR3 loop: CASGGTGDFNQPQHF. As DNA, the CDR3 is TGTGCCAGCGGGGGGACAGGGGATTTCAATCAGCCCCAGCATTTT.

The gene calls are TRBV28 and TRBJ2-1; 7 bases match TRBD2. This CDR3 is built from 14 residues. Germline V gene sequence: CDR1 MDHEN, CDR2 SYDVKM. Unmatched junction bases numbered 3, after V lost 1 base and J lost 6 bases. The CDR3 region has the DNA TGTGCCAGCAGTTTATCTTGGGGGGGCAATGAGCAGTTCTTC. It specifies CASSLSWGGNEQFF.

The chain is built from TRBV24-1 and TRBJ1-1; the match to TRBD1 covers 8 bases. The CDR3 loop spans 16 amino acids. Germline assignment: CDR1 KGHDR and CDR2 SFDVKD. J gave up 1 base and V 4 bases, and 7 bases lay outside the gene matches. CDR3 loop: CATSEDTGTGNTEAFF. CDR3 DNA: TGTGCCACCAGTGAAGACACCGGGACAGGGAACACTGAAGCTTTCTTT.

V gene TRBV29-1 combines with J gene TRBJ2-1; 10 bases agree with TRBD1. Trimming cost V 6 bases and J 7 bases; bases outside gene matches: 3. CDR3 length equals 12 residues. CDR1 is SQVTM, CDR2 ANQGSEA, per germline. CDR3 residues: CSVRQGANEQFF. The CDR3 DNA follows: TGCAGCGTCAGACAGGGGGCGAATGAGCAGTTCTTC.

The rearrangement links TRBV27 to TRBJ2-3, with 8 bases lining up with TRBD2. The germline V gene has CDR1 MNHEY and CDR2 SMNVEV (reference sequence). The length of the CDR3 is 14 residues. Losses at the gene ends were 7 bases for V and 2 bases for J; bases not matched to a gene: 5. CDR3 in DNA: TGTGCCAGCAACGGACTAGCCCACACAGATACGCAGTATTTT. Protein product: CASNGLAHTDTQYF.

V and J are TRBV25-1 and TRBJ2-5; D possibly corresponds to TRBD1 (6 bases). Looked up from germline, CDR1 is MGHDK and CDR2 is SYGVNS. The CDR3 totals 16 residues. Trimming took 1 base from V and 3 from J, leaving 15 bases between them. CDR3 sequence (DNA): TGTGCCAGCAGTGAATTGGAGGACAGCCCCGAAGAGACCCAGTACTTC. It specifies CASSELEDSPEETQYF.

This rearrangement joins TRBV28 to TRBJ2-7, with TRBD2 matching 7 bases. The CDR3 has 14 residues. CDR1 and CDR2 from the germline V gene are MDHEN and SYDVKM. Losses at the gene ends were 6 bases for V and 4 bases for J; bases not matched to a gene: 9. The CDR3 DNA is TGTGCCAGCAGCTCCCCCACTAGCGCATACGAGCAGTACTTC. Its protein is CASSSPTSAYEQYF.

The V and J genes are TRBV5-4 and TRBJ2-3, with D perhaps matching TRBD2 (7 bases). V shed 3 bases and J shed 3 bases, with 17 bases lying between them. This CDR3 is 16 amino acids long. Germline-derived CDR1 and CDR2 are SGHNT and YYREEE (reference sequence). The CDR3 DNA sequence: TGTGCCAGCAGCTCGGGGGGCACGGGGATTACAGATACGCAGTATTTT. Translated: CASSSGGTGITDTQYF.

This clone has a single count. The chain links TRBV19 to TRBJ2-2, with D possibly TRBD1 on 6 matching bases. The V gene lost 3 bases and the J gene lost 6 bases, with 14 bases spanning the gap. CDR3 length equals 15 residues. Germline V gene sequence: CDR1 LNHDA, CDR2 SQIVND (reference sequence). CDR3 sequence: CASSIKTGSAGELFF. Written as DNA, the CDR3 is TGTGCCAGTAGTATCAAAACAGGGTCTGCCGGGGAGCTGTTTTTT.

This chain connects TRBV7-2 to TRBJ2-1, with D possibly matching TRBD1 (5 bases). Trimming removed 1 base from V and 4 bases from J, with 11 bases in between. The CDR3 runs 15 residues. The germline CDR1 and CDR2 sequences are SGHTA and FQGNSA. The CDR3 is CASSLGAGLYNEQFF. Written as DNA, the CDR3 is TGTGCCAGCAGCTTAGGGGCAGGGTTGTACAATGAGCAGTTCTTC.

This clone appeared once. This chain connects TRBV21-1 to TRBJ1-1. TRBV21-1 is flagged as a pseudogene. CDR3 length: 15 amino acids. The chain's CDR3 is CASSSLYEESTEAFF. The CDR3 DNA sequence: TGTGCCAGCAGCAGCCTATATGAGGAATCGACTGAAGCTTTCTTT.